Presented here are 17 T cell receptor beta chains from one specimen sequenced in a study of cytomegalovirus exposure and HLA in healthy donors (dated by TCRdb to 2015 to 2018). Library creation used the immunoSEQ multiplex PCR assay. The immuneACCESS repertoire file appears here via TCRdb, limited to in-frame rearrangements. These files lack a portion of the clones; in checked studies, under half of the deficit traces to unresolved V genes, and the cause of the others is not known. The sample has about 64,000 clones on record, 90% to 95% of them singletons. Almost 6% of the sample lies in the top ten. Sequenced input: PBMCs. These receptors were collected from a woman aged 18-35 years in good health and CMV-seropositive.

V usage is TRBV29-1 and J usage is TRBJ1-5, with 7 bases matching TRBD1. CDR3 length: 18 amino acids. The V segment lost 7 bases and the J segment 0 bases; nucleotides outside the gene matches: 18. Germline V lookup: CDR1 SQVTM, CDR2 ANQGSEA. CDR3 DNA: TGCAGCGCCTCAGGGGTGGGGGCAGGGGGTACTAGCAATCAGCCCCAGCATTTT. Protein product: CSASGVGAGGTSNQPQHF.

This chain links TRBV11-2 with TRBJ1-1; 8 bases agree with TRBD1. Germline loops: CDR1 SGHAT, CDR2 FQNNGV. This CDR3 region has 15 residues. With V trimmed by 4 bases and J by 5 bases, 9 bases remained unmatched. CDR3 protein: CASSSDRDRTTEAFF. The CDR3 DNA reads TGTGCCAGCAGCTCCGACCGGGACAGGACGACTGAAGCTTTCTTT.

The CDR3 sequence is CASSFNRGPNSPLHF. The DNA of the CDR3 is TGTGCCAGCAGCTTTAACAGGGGGCCCAATTCACCCCTCCACTTT. The chain combines TRBV5-6 with TRBJ1-6, with 9 bases aligning to TRBD1. Per germline, CDR1 SGHDT and CDR2 YYEEEE. The CDR3 is 15 amino acids. J gave up 7 bases and V 2 bases, and 4 bases lay outside the gene matches.

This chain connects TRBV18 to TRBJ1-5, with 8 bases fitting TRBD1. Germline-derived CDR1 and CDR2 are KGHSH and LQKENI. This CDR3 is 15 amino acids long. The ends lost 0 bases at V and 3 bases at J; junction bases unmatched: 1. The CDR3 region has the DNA TGTGCCAGCTCACCACCGGGACAGGCCAATCAGCCCCAGCATTTT. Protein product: CASSPPGQANQPQHF.

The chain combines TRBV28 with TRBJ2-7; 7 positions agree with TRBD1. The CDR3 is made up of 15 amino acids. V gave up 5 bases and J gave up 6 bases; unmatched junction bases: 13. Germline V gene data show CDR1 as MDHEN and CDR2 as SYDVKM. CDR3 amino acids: CASSGGQSMRAEQYF. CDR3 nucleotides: TGTGCCAGCAGTGGGGGACAGAGTATGAGGGCCGAGCAGTACTTC. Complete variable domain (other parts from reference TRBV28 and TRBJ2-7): DVKVTQSSRYLVKRTGEKVFLECVQDMDHENMFWYRQDPGLGLRLIYFSYDVKMKEKGDIPEGYSVSREKKERFSLILESASTNQTSMYLCASSGGQSMRAEQYFGPGTRLTVT.

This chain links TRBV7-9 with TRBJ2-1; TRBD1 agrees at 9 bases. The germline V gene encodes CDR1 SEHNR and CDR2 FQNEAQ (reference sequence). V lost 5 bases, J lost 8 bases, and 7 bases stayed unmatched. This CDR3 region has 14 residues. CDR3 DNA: TGTGCCAGCAGCATCGGGACAGGGACGGATGAGCAGTTCTTC. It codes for CASSIGTGTDEQFF. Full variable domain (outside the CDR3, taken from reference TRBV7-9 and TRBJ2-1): DTGVSQNPRHKITKRGQNVTFRCDPISEHNRLYWYRQTLGQGPEFLTYFQNEAQLEKSRLLSDRFSAERPKGSFSTLEIQRTEQGDSAMYLCASSIGTGTDEQFFGPGTRLTVL.

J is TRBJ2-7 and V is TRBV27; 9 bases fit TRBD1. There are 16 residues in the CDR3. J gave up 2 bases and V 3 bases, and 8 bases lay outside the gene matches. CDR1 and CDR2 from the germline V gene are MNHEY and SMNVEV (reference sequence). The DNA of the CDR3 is TGTGCCAGCAGTTTGTCCACCGGGACAGGGACCTACGAGCAGTACTTC. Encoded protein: CASSLSTGTGTYEQYF.

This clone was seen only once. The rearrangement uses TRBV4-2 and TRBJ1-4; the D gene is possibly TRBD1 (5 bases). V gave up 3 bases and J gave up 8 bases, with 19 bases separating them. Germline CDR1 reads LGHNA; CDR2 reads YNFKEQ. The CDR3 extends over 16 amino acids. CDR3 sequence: CASSHNWERDEEKLFF. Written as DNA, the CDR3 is TGTGCCAGCAGCCACAATTGGGAGCGGGACGAAGAAAAACTGTTTTTT.

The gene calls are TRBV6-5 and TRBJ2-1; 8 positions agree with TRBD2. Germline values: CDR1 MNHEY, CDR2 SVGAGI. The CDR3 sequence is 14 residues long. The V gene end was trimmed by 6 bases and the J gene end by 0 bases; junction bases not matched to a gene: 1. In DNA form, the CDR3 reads TGTGCCAGCAGCCGGGAGGGCTCCTACAATGAGCAGTTCTTC. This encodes CASSREGSYNEQFF.

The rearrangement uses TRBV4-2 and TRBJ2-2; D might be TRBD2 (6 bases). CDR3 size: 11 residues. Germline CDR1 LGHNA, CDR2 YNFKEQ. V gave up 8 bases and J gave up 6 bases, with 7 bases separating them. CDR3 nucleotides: TGTGCCAGCGGACTATCCGGGGAGCTGTTTTTT. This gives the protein CASGLSGELFF.

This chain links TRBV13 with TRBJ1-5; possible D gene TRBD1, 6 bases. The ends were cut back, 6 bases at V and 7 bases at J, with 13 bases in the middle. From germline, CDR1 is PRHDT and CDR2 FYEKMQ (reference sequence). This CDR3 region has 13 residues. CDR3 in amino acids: CASSQGGLQPQHF. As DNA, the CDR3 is TGTGCCAGCAGTCAAGGGGGTTTACAGCCCCAGCATTTT.

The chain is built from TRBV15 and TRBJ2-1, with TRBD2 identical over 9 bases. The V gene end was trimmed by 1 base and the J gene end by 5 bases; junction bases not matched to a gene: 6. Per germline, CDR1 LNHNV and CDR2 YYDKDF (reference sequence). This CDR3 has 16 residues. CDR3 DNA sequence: TGTGCCACCAGCAGAGTAGCGGGGGATATCGACAATGAGCAGTTCTTC. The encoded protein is CATSRVAGDIDNEQFF. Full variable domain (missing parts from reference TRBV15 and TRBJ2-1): DAMVIQNPRYQVTQFGKPVTLSCSQTLNHNVMYWYQQKSSQAPKLLFHYYDKDFNNEADTPDNFQSRRPNTSFCFLDIRSPGLGDTAMYLCATSRVAGDIDNEQFFGPGTRLTVL.

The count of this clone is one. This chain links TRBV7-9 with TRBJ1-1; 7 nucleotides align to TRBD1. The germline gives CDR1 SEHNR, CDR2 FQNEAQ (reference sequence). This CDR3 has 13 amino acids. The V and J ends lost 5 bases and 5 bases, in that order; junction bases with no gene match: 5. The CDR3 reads CASSKRGPTEAFF. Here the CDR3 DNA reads TGTGCCAGCAGCAAAAGGGGGCCGACTGAAGCTTTCTTT.

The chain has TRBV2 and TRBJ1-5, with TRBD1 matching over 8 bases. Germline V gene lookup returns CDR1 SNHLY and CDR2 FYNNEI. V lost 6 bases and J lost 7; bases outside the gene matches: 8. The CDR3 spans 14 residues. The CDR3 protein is CASSSDRGGQPQHF. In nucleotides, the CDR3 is TGTGCCAGCAGCTCCGACAGGGGTGGACAGCCCCAGCATTTT.

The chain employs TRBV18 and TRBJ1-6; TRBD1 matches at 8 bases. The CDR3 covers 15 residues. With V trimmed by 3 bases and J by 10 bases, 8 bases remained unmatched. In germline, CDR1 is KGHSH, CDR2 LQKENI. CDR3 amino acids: CASSPATGVRSPLHF. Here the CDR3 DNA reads TGTGCCAGCTCACCCGCGACAGGGGTAAGGTCACCCCTCCACTTT.

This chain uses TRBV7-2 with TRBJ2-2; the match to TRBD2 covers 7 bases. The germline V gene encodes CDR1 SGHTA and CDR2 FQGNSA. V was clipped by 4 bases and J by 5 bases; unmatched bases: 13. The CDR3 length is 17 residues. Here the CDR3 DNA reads TGTGCCAGCAGCTCCGGCGGACACCTGGGGGGGACCGGGGAGCTGTTTTTT. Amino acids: CASSSGGHLGGTGELFF.

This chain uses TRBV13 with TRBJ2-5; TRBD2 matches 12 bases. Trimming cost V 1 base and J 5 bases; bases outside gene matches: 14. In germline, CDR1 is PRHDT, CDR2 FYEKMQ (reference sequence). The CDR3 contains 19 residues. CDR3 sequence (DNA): TGTGCCAGCAGCTTAGCCCTAGCGGGAGGGCTCCATGGTCCTGAGACCCAGTACTTC. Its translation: CASSLALAGGLHGPETQYF.